Given below is one TCR beta chain in context. What it recognizes is unknown. These data belong to a study of CD8+ T cells in alopecia areata. The V gene lost 3 bases and the J gene lost 3 bases, with 13 bases spanning the gap. This CDR3 has 15 amino acids. Germline V gene lookup returns CDR1 SNHLY and CDR2 FYNNEI. The treatment: oral pan-JAK inhibitor, 5-10 mg twice daily. Study-level results: Compared with normal scalp, lesional scalp had higher clonality and more expanded CD8+ clones.

Extraction and reverse transcription of RNA yielded cDNA as the sequencing template. Sequencing was performed with immunoSEQ multiplex PCR; in TCRdb, only in-frame clones are kept and a portion is missing. The profile shows about 200,000 clones, about two fifths of them singletons. The receptor's source is a human donor with alopecia areata. The sample was CD4+ T cells sorted from blood, taken at approximately week 31, from a patient treated with tofacitinib. The chain couples TRBV2 to TRBJ2-3, with a possible D match to TRBD1 (6 bases). This chain's CDR3 is CASSDTGSRTDTQYF. The CDR3 coding sequence is TGTGCCAGCAGTGACACAGGGAGTAGGACAGATACGCAGTATTTT.